This TCR beta chain came from a study of CD8 T cells in ankylosing spondylitis. General observations from the study: Earlier studies detected some motif variants in reactive arthritis synovial fluid and blood. Characteristic, it appeared, of ankylosing spondylitis blood was a TCR beta motif of eight highly homologous variants. Disease-linked clones were CD8+ and relatively rare in peripheral blood.

One entry per CDR3 protein results from TCRdb running MiXCR on the 5' RACE reads. This sample has about 510,000 distinct CDR3 sequences; about 5.2% occur once, and the top ten carry 3% to 4.5%. This clonotype was seen ten or more times. What it binds is not known. This CDR3 is 15 amino acids long. Trimming pared 3 bases from V and 5 bases from J, leaving 17 bases between. Germline-derived CDR1 and CDR2 are SGDLS and YYNGEE. Sequences were obtained from blood, either unsorted or a sorted T cell fraction (not recorded which). V gene TRBV9 combines with J gene TRBJ2-5, with D unresolved. This clonotype was obtained from a male donor with ankylosing spondylitis. CDR3 protein: CASSARPRVRETQYF. As DNA, the CDR3 is TGTGCCAGCAGCGCCCGGCCTAGGGTGCGGGAGACCCAGTACTTC.